What follows is one T cell receptor (beta chain) and its context. The antigen remains unidentified. Each of the donors was a healthy bone marrow donor. This entry comes from a study of cytomegalovirus exposure and HLA in healthy donors. Study background: Unique TCRs numbering around 85 million, obtained from HLA-typed donors, made up an early data release.

This CDR3 spans 14 amino acids. Germline V lookup: CDR1 KGHSH, CDR2 LQKENI. V lost 1 base and J 6 bases, leaving 12 bases between the germline ends. General study results and limits: Accurate predictions that matched the HLA-A and HLA-B alleles of most subjects were reportedly made from TCR beta sequences.

PCR employed 60 Vbeta and 13 Jbeta primers. Sequencing used immunoSEQ multiplex PCR; TCRdb keeps in-frame clones, though not all of them. The table lists 150,000 to 200,000 clones, roughly 79% of them singletons, with approximately 7% in the top ten. This receptor was identified in a male donor in good health and CMV-seropositive. Sequencing used PBMCs. V usage is TRBV18 and J usage is TRBJ1-1; D call uncertain. The CDR3 spells CASSPQGGGAEAFF. Here the CDR3 DNA reads TGTGCCAGCTCACCACAGGGAGGAGGCGCTGAAGCTTTCTTT.